Following are 4 T cell receptor beta chains from one sample sequenced in a study of T-cell memory formation after mild COVID-19. TCRdb ran MiXCR on the 5' RACE reads and lists one entry per CDR3 protein. Seen here are 350,000 or so distinct CDR3 sequences, 20% to 25% observed once, and the top ten hold roughly a fifth. The specimen was PBMCs or a T cell subset sorted from them (not recorded which). The receptors originated from a man aged 18 to 29 who had mild COVID-19 (a few samples of this study predate the infection). Cell type and time point are not known.

This chain uses TRBV2 with TRBJ2-3; TRBD2 matches at 7 bases. The CDR3 length is 15 residues. The J segment lost 2 bases and the V segment lost 8 bases, leaving 10 bases of the junction unmatched. Germline V lookup: CDR1 SNHLY, CDR2 FYNNEI. The CDR3 sequence: CASGAGTTDTDTQYF. DNA of the CDR3: TGTGCCAGCGGGGCCGGGACTACCGACACAGATACGCAGTATTTT.

The V call is TRBV27, the J call TRBJ2-3; 7 bases match TRBD2. V lost 6 bases, J lost 0 bases, and 3 bases stayed unmatched. Germline CDR1 and CDR2: MNHEY and SMNVEV (reference sequence). The CDR3 has 14 amino acids. In DNA form, the CDR3 reads TGTGCCAGCAGACCCGGGGGGAGCACAGATACGCAGTATTTT. This translates into CASRPGGSTDTQYF.

The chain uses TRBV20-1 and TRBJ1-1; D is uncertain. The CDR3 loop spans 12 amino acids. Germline V CDR1 and CDR2: DFQATT, SNEGSKA (reference sequence). The V gene lost 6 bases and the J gene lost 1 base, with 9 bases spanning the gap. The CDR3 loop reads CSATPPNTEAFF. CDR3 sequence (DNA): TGCAGTGCCACCCCTCCGAACACTGAAGCTTTCTTT.

This clonotype was counted only a few times. This chain links TRBV4-2 with TRBJ1-4; 9 bases are a match to TRBD1. Germline V gives CDR1 LGHNA, CDR2 YNFKEQ. V shed 4 bases and J 3 bases; nucleotides not matched to a gene: 3. This CDR3 spans 15 amino acids. The CDR3 nucleotides read TGTGCCAGCAGCCTCGGGGACAGGGCTAATGAAAAACTGTTTTTT. It encodes CASSLGDRANEKLFF.